These T cell receptor beta chains were read from a single sample in a study of CD8 T cells in ankylosing spondylitis. TCRdb used MiXCR to reprocess the 5' RACE reads, holding one entry per CDR3 protein. Of more than 300,000 distinct CDR3 sequences listed, 11% are singletons. Sequencing used blood, either unsorted or a sorted T cell fraction (not recorded which). These receptors were obtained from a female donor with ankylosing spondylitis or in good health (not recorded which). The CDR3 runs from the conserved cysteine through the conserved F or W. The D gene is left open where the match is weak. Clone size is given for some rows only: seen once, a few or many times, or a class if the clone is expanded.

TRBV27	few	TRBJ2-3	TRBD2	TGTGCCAGCAGTTCCTCCACCGGGAGGGGCGCAGATACGCAGTATTTT	CASSSSTGRGADTQYF
TRBV20-1	.	TRBJ1-1	.	TGCAGTGCTAGAGGAGAGGGGGCTGAAGCTTTCTTT	CSARGEGAEAFF
TRBV20-1	many	TRBJ2-7	TRBD2	TGCAGTGTCCCCCCAGCGGGGGGTTACGAGCAGTACTTC	CSVPPAGGYEQYF
TRBV19	many	TRBJ2-3	TRBD2	TGTGCCAGTAGGGCTAGCGGGGCGATATTCACAGATACGCAGTATTTT	CASRASGAIFTDTQYF
TRBV10-2	many	TRBJ1-5	.	TGCGCCACGGGGGAGGGAACGGGGGTGAGCAATCAGCCCCAGCATTTT	CATGEGTGVSNQPQHF
TRBV5-1	few	TRBJ1-1	.	TGCGCCAGCAGCTTGGTCCAGGGGAGGAACACTGAAGCTTTCTTT	CASSLVQGRNTEAFF
TRBV28	few	TRBJ2-1	.	TGTGCCAGCAGTTTGATGCGGCTCGAGCAGTTCTTC	CASSLMRLEQFF
TRBV14	few	TRBJ2-1	TRBD1	TGTGCCAGCAGCCCAGGACAGGGGTTTGCCAATGAGCAGTTCTTC	CASSPGQGFANEQFF
TRBV6-1	many	TRBJ1-2	.	TGTGCCAGCAGTGAAGCTGGCAGGGTCTATGGCTACACCTTC	CASSEAGRVYGYTF
TRBV7-9	few	TRBJ2-7	TRBD2	TGTGCCAGCAGCTTGGGTAGCGGGAGGGCCGCCTTCTACGAGCAGTACTTC	CASSLGSGRAAFYEQYF
TRBV5-1	many	TRBJ2-7	.	TGCGCCAGCAGCTTAGCGGGTCCGCACTCCTACGAGCAGTACTTC	CASSLAGPHSYEQYF
TRBV12-3/TRBV12-4	.	TRBJ1-1	.	TGTGCCAGCAGCCAACAAGCTGGGGGGGAAGGTGAAGCTTTCTTT	CASSQQAGGEGEAFF
TRBV7-3	few	TRBJ2-7	TRBD2	TGTGCCAGCAGCGGTGGGAGGGCCCGCGAGCAGTACTTC	CASSGGRAREQYF
TRBV5-1	many	TRBJ1-5	TRBD1	TGCGCCAGCAGTCCCCGGACAGGGTTCAATCAGCCCCAGCATTTT	CASSPRTGFNQPQHF
TRBV7-2	many	TRBJ1-5	.	TGTGCCAGCAGCTTTACGTGGGCAGGGGCGGGTCAGCCCCAGCATTTT	CASSFTWAGAGQPQHF
TRBV27	many	TRBJ2-3	TRBD2	TGTGCCAGCAGTTTCTCAGCTTCAAGACTAGCGGGGGGGTGGGCAGATACGCAGTATTTT	CASSFSASRLAGGWADTQYF
TRBV2	few	TRBJ2-3	TRBD1	TGTGCCAGCAAACAGGGGCGCCCTAGCACAGATACGCAGTATTTT	CASKQGRPSTDTQYF
TRBV5-1	few	TRBJ1-2	TRBD1	TGCGCCAGCGCAGCCCCGACAGGGATCGGCTATGGCTACACCTTC	CASAAPTGIGYGYTF
TRBV12-3/TRBV12-4	.	TRBJ2-1	.	TGTGCCAGCACCTACACGGTCGGACTAACCAATGAGCAGTTCTTC	CASTYTVGLTNEQFF
TRBV20-1	many	TRBJ2-3	TRBD1	TGCAGTGCTAGCGAGCCCAGGGGGTCCACAGATACGCAGTATTTT	CSASEPRGSTDTQYF
TRBV6-5	.	TRBJ2-5	.	TGTGCCAGCAGTTACGGGGGACTGATTCAAGAGACCCAGTACTTC	CASSYGGLIQETQYF
TRBV7-2	many	TRBJ2-3	TRBD2	TGTGCCAGCAGCCCCCTCGGTACTAGCGCAGATACGCAGTATTTT	CASSPLGTSADTQYF
TRBV6-4	many	TRBJ2-1	TRBD1	TGTGCCAGCAGTGACTCGACAGGGTACAATGAGCAGTTCTTC	CASSDSTGYNEQFF
TRBV2	many	TRBJ2-1	.	TGTGCCAGCAGGGGCCCTAAAGGGGGGTACAATGAGCAGTTCTTC	CASRGPKGGYNEQFF
TRBV7-8	.	TRBJ2-7	.	TGTGCCAGCAGCTTACAGGGGCGGAGTCTCGAGCAGTACTTC	CASSLQGRSLEQYF
TRBV11-1	few	TRBJ2-1	.	TGTGCCAGCAGCCTCCGACCCTACAATGAGCAGTTCTTC	CASSLRPYNEQFF
TRBV5-1	many	TRBJ1-2	.	TGCGCCAGCAGCTTGGTGGTGGACGGCTATGGCTACACCTTC	CASSLVVDGYGYTF
TRBV4-3	many	TRBJ2-7	TRBD2	TGCGCCAGCAGCACTAGCGGGAGCAACGCTAACGAGCAGTACTTC	CASSTSGSNANEQYF
TRBV28	many	TRBJ1-1	.	TGTGCCAGCAATGGGGGTTTGGTAACTGAAGCTTTCTTT	CASNGGLVTEAFF
TRBV5-1	few	TRBJ1-4	.	TGCGCCAGCAGCTTGGGACCGGGACGTCGAGTTAAAAATGAAAAACTGTTTTTT	CASSLGPGRRVKNEKLFF
TRBV5-1	few	TRBJ2-3	TRBD2	TGCGCCAGCAACCCTAGCGGGGGCAGCACAGATACGCAGTATTTT	CASNPSGGSTDTQYF
TRBV20-1	.	TRBJ1-1	.	TGCAGTGCTGCCCTGATGAACACTGAAGCTTTCTTT	CSAALMNTEAFF
TRBV11-2	many	TRBJ2-3	TRBD2	TGTGCCAGCAGCTTAGACGGGCTCCGCGGGAGTGTCACAGATACGCAGTATTTT	CASSLDGLRGSVTDTQYF
TRBV12-3/TRBV12-4	many	TRBJ2-7	.	TGTGCCAGCAGTTTTTCGGGGAATGGCTACGAGCAGTACTTC	CASSFSGNGYEQYF
TRBV20-1	many	TRBJ2-5	.	TGCAGTGCTAGGGACAGTTCGCAAGAGACCCAGTACTTC	CSARDSSQETQYF